This T cell receptor beta chain was identified during a study of shared clonotypes between healthy human individuals. Deep-level settings were used for running the assay. Some clones are missing from TCRdb's copy, which holds only in-frame ones; the method was immunoSEQ multiplex PCR. The sample records roughly 2.5 million clones, just over 90% being singletons. Germline V gene sequence: CDR1 MGHRA, CDR2 YSYEKL. With 7 bases clipped from V and 3 bases from J, the junction kept 8 bases outside the gene matches. CDR3 length: 14 residues. The clonotype originates from a man aged 18 to 30 in good health. Material for sequencing was naive CD4+ T cells sorted from blood. The subset denotes: CD45RA+ positively selected. This sequence joins TRBV4-1 and TRBJ1-1; 7 bases map to TRBD1. CDR3 in DNA: TGCGCCAGCACCCGGGACAGAACGTACACTGAAGCTTTCTTT. It translates to CASTRDRTYTEAFF.